This is a list of T cell receptor beta chains from one sample in a study of shared clonotypes between healthy human individuals. Sequencing was performed with immunoSEQ multiplex PCR; in TCRdb, only in-frame clones are kept and a portion is missing. There are about 660,000 clones in the sample; around two thirds occur only once, and over 1.5% lies in the top ten. The sample was memory CD4+ T cells sorted from blood. These receptors all come from a woman in her 30s in good health. The CDR3 runs from the conserved cysteine through the conserved F or W. Fields, in order: CDR3 protein, CDR3 DNA, V gene, J gene, clone size, D gene. A D gene is named only where the DNA matches it firmly. The size of a clone is reported for some rows only, either as once, few or many, or as a class for expanded clones.

CDR3: CSVGSGQGNTGELFF; DNA: TGCAGCGTTGGGTCGGGACAGGGTAACACCGGGGAGCTGTTTTTT; V: TRBV29-1; J: TRBJ2-2; size: -; D: TRBD1
CDR3: CASSYTGRGGTDTQYF; DNA: TGTGCCAGCAGCTACACAGGGCGGGGAGGCACAGATACGCAGTATTTT; V: TRBV7-3; J: TRBJ2-3; size: -; D: -
CDR3: CASRGSGSRETQYF; DNA: TGTGCCAGCAGGGGCTCAGGGAGCCGAGAGACCCAGTACTTC; V: TRBV14; J: TRBJ2-5; size: -; D: -
CDR3: CASSQSGATNQPQHF; DNA: TGTGCCAGCAGCCAATCAGGAGCCACGAATCAGCCCCAGCATTTT; V: TRBV16; J: TRBJ1-5; size: -; D: -
CDR3: CASSFGQGADTQYF; DNA: TGTGCCAGCAGCTTCGGACAGGGTGCAGATACGCAGTATTTT; V: TRBV7-2; J: TRBJ2-3; size: -; D: TRBD1
CDR3: CASKPGQGPYGYTF; DNA: TGTGCCAGTAAACCGGGACAGGGGCCCTATGGCTACACCTTC; V: TRBV27; J: TRBJ1-2; size: -; D: TRBD1
CDR3: CASSVGQLNQPQHF; DNA: TGTGCCAGTAGCGTGGGACAGCTCAATCAGCCCCAGCATTTT; V: TRBV19; J: TRBJ1-5; size: -; D: TRBD1
CDR3: CASSYSWGEETQYF; DNA: TGTGCCAGCAGTTACTCTTGGGGCGAAGAGACCCAGTACTTC; V: TRBV6-5; J: TRBJ2-5; size: -; D: -
CDR3: CASRESGTLTEAFF; DNA: TGTGCCAGCAGGGAATCGGGGACACTCACTGAAGCTTTCTTT; V: TRBV6-5; J: TRBJ1-1; size: -; D: -
CDR3: CASSVGFTSFEQYF; DNA: TGTGCCAGCAGCGTAGGTTTTACATCCTTCGAGCAGTACTTC; V: TRBV9; J: TRBJ2-7; size: -; D: -
CDR3: CASSFHRQGASEAFF; DNA: TGTGCCAGCAGTTTTCATCGACAGGGGGCGAGTGAAGCTTTCTTT; V: TRBV27; J: TRBJ1-1; size: -; D: TRBD1
CDR3: CASRQTTGTMNTEAFF; DNA: TGTGCCAGCAGACAAACGACCGGGACGATGAACACTGAAGCTTTCTTT; V: TRBV6-6; J: TRBJ1-1; size: -; D: -
CDR3: CASRPRGAQEAFF; DNA: TGCGCCAGCAGGCCTCGGGGGGCGCAGGAAGCTTTCTTT; V: TRBV5-1; J: TRBJ1-1; size: once; D: -
CDR3: CASSSTSGSRYEQYF; DNA: TGTGCCAGCAGTTCCACTAGCGGGAGTCGGTACGAGCAGTACTTC; V: TRBV28; J: TRBJ2-7; size: -; D: TRBD2
CDR3: CASSSQGNSPLHF; DNA: TGTGCCAGCAGTTCACAGGGAAATTCACCCCTCCACTTT; V: TRBV6-6; J: TRBJ1-6; size: -; D: -
CDR3: CASSYSIAGGREQYF; DNA: TGTGCCAGCAGTTACTCGATAGCGGGAGGTCGTGAGCAGTACTTC; V: TRBV6-5; J: TRBJ2-7; size: -; D: TRBD2
CDR3: CSAKQGYTF; DNA: TGCAGTGCTAAACAGGGCTACACCTTC; V: TRBV20-1; J: TRBJ1-2; size: few; D: -
CDR3: CASSDRDTYTDTQYF; DNA: TGTGCCAGCAGTGACCGGGACACCTACACAGATACGCAGTATTTT; V: TRBV25-1; J: TRBJ2-3; size: -; D: -
CDR3: CASSSPGGPDTQYF; DNA: TGTGCCAGCAGTTCCCCGGGAGGCCCAGATACGCAGTATTTT; V: TRBV28; J: TRBJ2-3; size: -; D: TRBD2
CDR3: CASSIPSWGGDTQYF; DNA: TGCGCCAGCAGCATCCCAAGCTGGGGAGGAGATACGCAGTATTTT; V: TRBV5-1; J: TRBJ2-3; size: -; D: -
CDR3: CAINGGGGETQYF; DNA: TGTGCCATCAACGGCGGAGGGGGGGAGACCCAGTACTTC; V: TRBV10-3; J: TRBJ2-5; size: -; D: -
CDR3: CASSLQAYEQYF; DNA: TGTGCCAGCAGCTTGCAAGCCTACGAGCAGTACTTC; V: TRBV5-8; J: TRBJ2-7; size: -; D: -
CDR3: CASSVTGLAGNTGELFF; DNA: TGTGCCAGCAGCGTAACCGGACTAGCGGGAAACACCGGGGAGCTGTTTTTT; V: TRBV9; J: TRBJ2-2; size: -; D: TRBD2
CDR3: CSVGPGGTYEQYF; DNA: TGCAGCGTTGGCCCAGGGGGTACCTACGAGCAGTACTTC; V: TRBV29-1; J: TRBJ2-7; size: few; D: TRBD1
CDR3: CASATNSWGNQPQHF; DNA: TGTGCCAGCGCTACCAACTCCTGGGGCAATCAGCCCCAGCATTTT; V: TRBV27; J: TRBJ1-5; size: -; D: -
CDR3: CASSYAQGGNSPLHF; DNA: TGTGCCAGCAGTTACGCGCAGGGGGGAAATTCACCCCTCCACTTT; V: TRBV6-6; J: TRBJ1-6; size: -; D: TRBD1
CDR3: CASAVTGGGNEQFF; DNA: TGTGCCAGTGCTGTAACAGGAGGTGGGAATGAGCAGTTCTTC; V: TRBV19; J: TRBJ2-1; size: -; D: -
CDR3: CASSPRGREGTEAFF; DNA: TGCGCCAGCAGCCCGCGGGGCAGGGAGGGCACTGAAGCTTTCTTT; V: TRBV5-1; J: TRBJ1-1; size: -; D: -
CDR3: CASSRGTARSSYNEQFF; DNA: TGCGCCAGCAGCCGAGGGACTGCCAGGAGCTCCTACAATGAGCAGTTCTTC; V: TRBV4-1; J: TRBJ2-1; size: once; D: -
CDR3: CATQAYEQYF; DNA: TGCGCCACACAGGCGTACGAGCAGTACTTC; V: TRBV10-1; J: TRBJ2-7; size: -; D: -
CDR3: CASSLTGGDTQYF; DNA: TGTGCCAGCAGCTTAACGGGGGGAGATACGCAGTATTTT; V: TRBV7-3; J: TRBJ2-3; size: -; D: -
CDR3: CAISGRGVGTGVNEQFF; DNA: TGTGCCATCAGTGGCCGAGGGGTGGGGACAGGGGTCAATGAGCAGTTCTTC; V: TRBV10-3; J: TRBJ2-1; size: -; D: TRBD1
CDR3: CASSLRGLGYGYTF; DNA: TGTGCCAGCAGCCTCAGGGGGCTAGGGTATGGCTACACCTTC; V: TRBV7-9; J: TRBJ1-2; size: -; D: TRBD1
CDR3: CATSRGSTEAFF; DNA: TGTGCCACCAGCAGAGGCAGCACTGAAGCTTTCTTT; V: TRBV15; J: TRBJ1-1; size: -; D: -
CDR3: CAWTEGLGGNTIYF; DNA: TGTGCCTGGACCGAGGGGCTTGGTGGAAACACCATATATTTT; V: TRBV30; J: TRBJ1-3; size: -; D: -
CDR3: CASSEYRGWSLGSNTEAFF; DNA: TGTGCCAGCAGTGAATATAGGGGTTGGTCGTTGGGATCGAACACTGAAGCTTTCTTT; V: TRBV6-1; J: TRBJ1-1; size: -; D: -
CDR3: CASILRDTNYGYTF; DNA: TGTGCCAGCATCCTCCGGGACACTAACTATGGCTACACCTTC; V: TRBV2; J: TRBJ1-2; size: -; D: -
CDR3: CASSFHPTGVETEAFF; DNA: TGCGCCAGCAGCTTTCACCCGACAGGGGTGGAGACTGAAGCTTTCTTT; V: TRBV5-1; J: TRBJ1-1; size: -; D: TRBD1
CDR3: CASSGVSGYTF; DNA: TGTGCCAGCTCAGGCGTTTCGGGCTACACCTTC; V: TRBV18; J: TRBJ1-2; size: -; D: -
CDR3: CASSLHPGLYEQYF; DNA: TGTGCCAGCAGCTTACATCCGGGCCTATACGAGCAGTACTTC; V: TRBV7-6; J: TRBJ2-7; size: -; D: -
CDR3: CASLRTGGLYNEQFF; DNA: TGTGCCAGCCTTCGAACAGGGGGGCTCTACAATGAGCAGTTCTTC; V: TRBV6-1; J: TRBJ2-1; size: -; D: TRBD1
CDR3: CASSLPGASPTGELFF; DNA: TGTGCCAGTAGTTTGCCCGGGGCATCTCCCACCGGGGAGCTGTTTTTT; V: TRBV19; J: TRBJ2-2; size: once; D: -
CDR3: CASSYTGRPKAEAFF; DNA: TGTGCCAGCAGTTACACGGGCCGACCGAAGGCTGAAGCTTTCTTT; V: TRBV6-5; J: TRBJ1-1; size: -; D: -
CDR3: CASSSATGANTEAFF; DNA: TGTGCCAGCAGCTCAGCGACAGGGGCAAACACTGAAGCTTTCTTT; V: TRBV7-9; J: TRBJ1-1; size: -; D: TRBD1
CDR3: CASSATGGVETQYF; DNA: TGTGCCAGCAGCGCGACTGGGGGGGTAGAGACCCAGTACTTC; V: TRBV9; J: TRBJ2-5; size: -; D: TRBD2
CDR3: CASSPTGWGKPGNYGYTF; DNA: TGTGCCAGCAGTCCCACGGGATGGGGGAAACCGGGCAACTATGGCTACACCTTC; V: TRBV28; J: TRBJ1-2; size: -; D: -
CDR3: CAWSVRRLPRGTEAFF; DNA: TGTGCCTGGAGTGTACGGCGTTTGCCCCGGGGGACTGAAGCTTTCTTT; V: TRBV30; J: TRBJ1-1; size: -; D: -
CDR3: CASSRQNNYGYTF; DNA: TGTGCCAGCAGCCGACAGAATAACTATGGCTACACCTTC; V: TRBV7-9; J: TRBJ1-2; size: -; D: -
CDR3: CASSDTGTSGYEQYF; DNA: TGTGCCAGCAGTGACACCGGGACTAGCGGCTACGAGCAGTACTTC; V: TRBV25-1; J: TRBJ2-7; size: few; D: TRBD2
CDR3: CASSLGHPSYGYTF; DNA: TGTGCCAGCAGCTTGGGGCACCCAAGCTATGGCTACACCTTC; V: TRBV5-6; J: TRBJ1-2; size: -; D: -
CDR3: CSEILNTEAFF; DNA: TGCAGTGAGATCCTGAACACTGAAGCTTTCTTT; V: TRBV20-1; J: TRBJ1-1; size: few; D: -
CDR3: CASSRTVQETQYF; DNA: TGTGCCAGCAGTAGGACCGTACAAGAGACCCAGTACTTC; V: TRBV6-5; J: TRBJ2-5; size: -; D: -
CDR3: CASSRTSGGYEQYF; DNA: TGTGCCAGCAGTCGGACTAGCGGAGGGTACGAGCAGTACTTC; V: TRBV28; J: TRBJ2-7; size: -; D: TRBD2
CDR3: CASSGTGTYEQYF; DNA: TGTGCCAGCAGCGGGACAGGGACCTACGAGCAGTACTTC; V: TRBV5-6; J: TRBJ2-7; size: -; D: TRBD1
CDR3: CASSLAGQGYLTYEQYF; DNA: TGTGCCAGCAGCTTAGCGGGACAGGGGTACCTTACCTACGAGCAGTACTTC; V: TRBV7-8; J: TRBJ2-7; size: -; D: TRBD1
CDR3: CASSVSGTGGRYEQYF; DNA: TGTGCCAGCAGCGTCTCCGGGACAGGGGGTCGCTACGAGCAGTACTTC; V: TRBV7-2; J: TRBJ2-7; size: -; D: TRBD1
CDR3: CASSQVAGGTDTQYF; DNA: TGTGCCAGCAGCCAAGTAGCGGGTGGGACAGATACGCAGTATTTT; V: TRBV9; J: TRBJ2-3; size: few; D: TRBD2
CDR3: CASSLGGGNTIYF; DNA: TGTGCCAGCAGCTTAGGTGGTGGAAACACCATATATTTT; V: TRBV11-2; J: TRBJ1-3; size: -; D: -
CDR3: CAISESVVSGNTIYF; DNA: TGTGCCATCAGTGAGTCGGTGGTTTCTGGAAACACCATATATTTT; V: TRBV10-3; J: TRBJ1-3; size: few; D: -